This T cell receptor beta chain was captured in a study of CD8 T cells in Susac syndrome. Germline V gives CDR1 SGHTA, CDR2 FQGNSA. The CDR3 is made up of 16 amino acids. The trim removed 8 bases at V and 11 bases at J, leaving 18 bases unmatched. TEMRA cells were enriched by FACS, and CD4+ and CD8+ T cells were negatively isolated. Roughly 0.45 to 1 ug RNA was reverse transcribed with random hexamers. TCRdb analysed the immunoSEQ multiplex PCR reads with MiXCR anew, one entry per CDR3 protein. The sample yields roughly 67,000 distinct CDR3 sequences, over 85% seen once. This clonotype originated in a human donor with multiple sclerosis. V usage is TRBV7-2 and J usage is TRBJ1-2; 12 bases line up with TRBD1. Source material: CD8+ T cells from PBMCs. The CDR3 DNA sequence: TGTGCCAGCCTACATCGCCCCGGGACAGGGGGCCATTGGTACACCTTC. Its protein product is CASLHRPGTGGHWYTF.